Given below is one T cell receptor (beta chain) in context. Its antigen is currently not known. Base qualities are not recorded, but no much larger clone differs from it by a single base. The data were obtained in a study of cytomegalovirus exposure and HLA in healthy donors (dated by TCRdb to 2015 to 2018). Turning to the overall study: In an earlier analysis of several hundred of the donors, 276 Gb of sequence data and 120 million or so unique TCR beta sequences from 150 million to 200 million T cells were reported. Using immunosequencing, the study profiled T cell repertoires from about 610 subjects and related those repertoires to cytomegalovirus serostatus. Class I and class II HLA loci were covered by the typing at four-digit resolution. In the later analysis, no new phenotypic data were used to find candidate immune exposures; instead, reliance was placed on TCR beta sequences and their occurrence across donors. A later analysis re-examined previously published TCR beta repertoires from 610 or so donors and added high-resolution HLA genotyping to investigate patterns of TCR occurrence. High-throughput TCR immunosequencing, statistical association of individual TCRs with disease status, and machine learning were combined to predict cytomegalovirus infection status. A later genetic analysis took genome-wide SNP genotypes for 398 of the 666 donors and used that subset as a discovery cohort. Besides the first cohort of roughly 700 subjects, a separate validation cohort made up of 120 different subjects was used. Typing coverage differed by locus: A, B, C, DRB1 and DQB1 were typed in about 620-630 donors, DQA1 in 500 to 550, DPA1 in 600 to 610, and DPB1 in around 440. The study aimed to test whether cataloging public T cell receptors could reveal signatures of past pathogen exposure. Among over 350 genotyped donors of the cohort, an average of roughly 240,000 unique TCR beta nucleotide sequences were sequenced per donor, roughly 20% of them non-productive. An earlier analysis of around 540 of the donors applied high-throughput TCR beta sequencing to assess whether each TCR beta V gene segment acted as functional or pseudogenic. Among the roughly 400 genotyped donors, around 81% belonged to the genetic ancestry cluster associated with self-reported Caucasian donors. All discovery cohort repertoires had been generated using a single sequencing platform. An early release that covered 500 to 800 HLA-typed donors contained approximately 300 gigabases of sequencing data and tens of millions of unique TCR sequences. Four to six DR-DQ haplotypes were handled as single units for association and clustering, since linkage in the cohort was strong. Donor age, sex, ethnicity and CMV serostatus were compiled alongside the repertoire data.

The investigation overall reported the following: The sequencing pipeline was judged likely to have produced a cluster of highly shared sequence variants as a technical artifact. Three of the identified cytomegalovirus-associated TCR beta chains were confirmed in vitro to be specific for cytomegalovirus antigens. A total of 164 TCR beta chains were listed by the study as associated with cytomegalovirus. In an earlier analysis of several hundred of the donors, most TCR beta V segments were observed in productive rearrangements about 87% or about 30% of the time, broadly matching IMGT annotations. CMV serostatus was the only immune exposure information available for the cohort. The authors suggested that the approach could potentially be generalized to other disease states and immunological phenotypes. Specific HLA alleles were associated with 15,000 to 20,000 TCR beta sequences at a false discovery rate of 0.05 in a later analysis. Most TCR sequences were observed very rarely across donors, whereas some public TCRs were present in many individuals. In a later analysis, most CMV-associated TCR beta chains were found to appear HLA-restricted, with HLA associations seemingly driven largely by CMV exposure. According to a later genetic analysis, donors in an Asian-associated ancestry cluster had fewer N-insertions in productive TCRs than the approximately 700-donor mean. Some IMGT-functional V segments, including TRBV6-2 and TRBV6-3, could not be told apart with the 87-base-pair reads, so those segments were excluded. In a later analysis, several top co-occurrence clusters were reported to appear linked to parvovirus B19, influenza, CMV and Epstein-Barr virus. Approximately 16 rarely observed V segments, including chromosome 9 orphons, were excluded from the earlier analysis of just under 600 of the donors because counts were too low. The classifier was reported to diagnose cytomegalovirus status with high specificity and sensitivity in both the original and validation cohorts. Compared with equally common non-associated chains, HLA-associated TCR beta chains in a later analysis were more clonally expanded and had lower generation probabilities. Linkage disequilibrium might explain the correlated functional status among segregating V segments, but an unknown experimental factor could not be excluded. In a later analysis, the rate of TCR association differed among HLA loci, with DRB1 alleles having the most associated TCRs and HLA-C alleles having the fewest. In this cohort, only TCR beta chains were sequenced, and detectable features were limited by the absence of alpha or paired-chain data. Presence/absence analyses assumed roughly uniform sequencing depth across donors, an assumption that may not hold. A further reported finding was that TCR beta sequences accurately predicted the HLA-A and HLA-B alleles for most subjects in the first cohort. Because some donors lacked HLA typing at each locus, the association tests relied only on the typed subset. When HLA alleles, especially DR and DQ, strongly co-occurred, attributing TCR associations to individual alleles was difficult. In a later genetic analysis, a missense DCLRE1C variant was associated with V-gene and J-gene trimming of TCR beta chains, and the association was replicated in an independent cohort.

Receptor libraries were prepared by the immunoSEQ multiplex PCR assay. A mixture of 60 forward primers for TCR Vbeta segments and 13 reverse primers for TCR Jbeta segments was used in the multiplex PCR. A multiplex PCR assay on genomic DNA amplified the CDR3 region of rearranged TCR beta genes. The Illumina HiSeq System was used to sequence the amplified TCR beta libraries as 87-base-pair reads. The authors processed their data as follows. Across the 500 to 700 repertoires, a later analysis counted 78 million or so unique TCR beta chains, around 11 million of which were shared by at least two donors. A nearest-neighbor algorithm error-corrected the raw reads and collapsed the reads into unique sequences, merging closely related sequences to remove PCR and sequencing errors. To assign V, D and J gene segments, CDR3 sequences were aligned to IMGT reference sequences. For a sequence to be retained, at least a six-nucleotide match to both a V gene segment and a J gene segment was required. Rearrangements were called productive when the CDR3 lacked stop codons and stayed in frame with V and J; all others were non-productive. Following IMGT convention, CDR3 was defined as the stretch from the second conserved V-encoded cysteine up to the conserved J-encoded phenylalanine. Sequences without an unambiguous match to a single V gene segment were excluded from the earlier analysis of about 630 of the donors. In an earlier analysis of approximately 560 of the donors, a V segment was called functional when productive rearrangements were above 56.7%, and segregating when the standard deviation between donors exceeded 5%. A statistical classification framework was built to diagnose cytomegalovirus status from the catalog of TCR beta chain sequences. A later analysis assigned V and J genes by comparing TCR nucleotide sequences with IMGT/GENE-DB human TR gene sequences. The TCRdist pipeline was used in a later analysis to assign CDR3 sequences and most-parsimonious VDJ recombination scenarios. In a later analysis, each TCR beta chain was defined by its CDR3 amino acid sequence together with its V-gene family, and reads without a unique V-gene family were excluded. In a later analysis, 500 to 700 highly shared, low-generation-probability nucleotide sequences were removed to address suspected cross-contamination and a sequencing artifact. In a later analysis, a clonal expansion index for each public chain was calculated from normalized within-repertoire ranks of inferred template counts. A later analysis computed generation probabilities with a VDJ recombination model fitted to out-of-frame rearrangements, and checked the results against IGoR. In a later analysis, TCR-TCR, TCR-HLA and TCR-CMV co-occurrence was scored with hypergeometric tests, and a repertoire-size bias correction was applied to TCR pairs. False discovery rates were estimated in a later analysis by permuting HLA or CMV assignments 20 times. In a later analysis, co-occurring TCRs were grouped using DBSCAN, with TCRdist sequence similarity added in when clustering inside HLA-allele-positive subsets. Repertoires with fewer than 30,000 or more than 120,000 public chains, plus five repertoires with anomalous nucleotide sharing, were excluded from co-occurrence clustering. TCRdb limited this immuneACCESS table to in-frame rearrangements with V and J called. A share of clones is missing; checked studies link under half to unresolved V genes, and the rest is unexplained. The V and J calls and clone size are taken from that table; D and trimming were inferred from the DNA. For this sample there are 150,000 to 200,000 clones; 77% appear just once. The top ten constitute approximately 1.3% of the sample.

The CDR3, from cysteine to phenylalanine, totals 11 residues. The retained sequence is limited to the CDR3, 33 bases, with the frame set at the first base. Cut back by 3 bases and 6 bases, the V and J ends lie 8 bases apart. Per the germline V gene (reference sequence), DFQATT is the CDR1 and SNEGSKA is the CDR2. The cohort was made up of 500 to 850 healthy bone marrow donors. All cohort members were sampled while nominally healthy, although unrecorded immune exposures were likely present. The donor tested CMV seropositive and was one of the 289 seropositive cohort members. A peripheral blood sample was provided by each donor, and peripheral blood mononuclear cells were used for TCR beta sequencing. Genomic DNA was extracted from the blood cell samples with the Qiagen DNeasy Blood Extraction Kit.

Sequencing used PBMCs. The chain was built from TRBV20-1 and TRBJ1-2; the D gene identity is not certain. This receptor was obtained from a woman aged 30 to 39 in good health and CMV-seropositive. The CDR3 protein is CSASVPDGYTF. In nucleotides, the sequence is TGCAGTGCTAGCGTCCCAGATGGCTACACCTTC.